Shown below are 29 T cell receptor beta chains from a single sample sequenced in a study of T cell responses to AZD1222 COVID-19 vaccine. Sequencing was performed with immunoSEQ multiplex PCR; in TCRdb, only in-frame clones are kept and a portion is missing. The sample yields 110,000 to 150,000 clones, around 92% seen once. The source was peripheral blood, collected 28 days after the second AZD1222 dose. These receptors all come from an adult who received the AZD1222 COVID-19 vaccine.

This chain links TRBV5-5 with TRBJ2-5, with a tentative D call TRBD1 (7 bases). V lost 1 base to trimming and J lost 7 bases, with 20 bases between them. The CDR3 is made up of 16 amino acids. The germline CDR1 and CDR2 sequences are SGHKS and YYEKEE (reference sequence). CDR3 sequence: CASSLSPRQGGGTQYF. CDR3 DNA sequence: TGTGCCAGCAGCTTGTCCCCGAGACAGGGAGGCGGGACCCAGTACTTC.

The CDR3 nucleotides are TGTGCCAGCAGCTTAGCGCGGGGGACAGGGGGAATGGGAGCTTTCTTT. This codes for CASSLARGTGGMGAFF. This chain links TRBV7-9 with TRBJ1-1, with 11 positions matching TRBD1. The germline CDR1 and CDR2 sequences are SEHNR and FQNEAQ (reference sequence). The ends lost 0 bases at V and 10 bases at J; junction bases unmatched: 10. The CDR3 is 16 residues long.

The rearrangement uses TRBV28 and TRBJ2-1; perhaps TRBD2 as D (6 bases). Germline CDR1 MDHEN, CDR2 SYDVKM. The V gene lost 5 bases and the J gene lost 0 bases, with 14 bases spanning the gap. CDR3 length: 16 amino acids. CDR3 residues: CASSGRDGGSYNEQFF. As DNA, the CDR3 is TGTGCCAGCAGTGGCCGGGACGGGGGCTCCTACAATGAGCAGTTCTTC. The full variable domain, completed using reference TRBV28 and TRBJ2-1, is DVKVTQSSRYLVKRTGEKVFLECVQDMDHENMFWYRQDPGLGLRLIYFSYDVKMKEKGDIPEGYSVSREKKERFSLILESASTNQTSMYLCASSGRDGGSYNEQFFGPGTRLTVL.

The chain recombines TRBV12-3 or TRBV12-4 with TRBJ1-1; TRBD1 agrees at 7 bases. Trimming cost V 3 bases and J 10 bases; bases outside gene matches: 5. The CDR3 is 12 residues long. CDR3: CASSFRAGGAFF. In nucleotides, the CDR3 is TGTGCCAGCAGTTTTCGGGCAGGGGGAGCTTTCTTT.

The rearrangement joins TRBV7-2 to TRBJ2-1, with 7 bases identical to TRBD1. Trimming removed 5 bases from V and 5 bases from J; junction bases left unmatched: 6. This CDR3 is 14 amino acids long. Germline CDR1 and CDR2: SGHTA and FQGNSA. CDR3 nucleotides: TGTGCCAGCAGCCACTCGACAGGGAACAATGAGCAGTTCTTC. Encoded protein: CASSHSTGNNEQFF. Filled out from reference TRBV7-2 and TRBJ2-1, the complete variable domain reads GAGVSQSPSNKVTEKGKDVELRCDPISGHTALYWYRQSLGQGLEFLIYFQGNSAPDKSGLPSDRFSAERTGGSVSTLTIQRTQQEDSAVYLCASSHSTGNNEQFFGPGTRLTVL.

The chain is built from TRBV5-4 and TRBJ1-1; 10 bases are a match to TRBD1. CDR3 length: 17 residues. Germline V gene data show CDR1 as SGHNT and CDR2 as YYREEE (reference sequence). V shed 3 bases and J 0 bases; nucleotides not matched to a gene: 8. CDR3 sequence: CASSYRDRGWMNTEAFF. In DNA form, the CDR3 reads TGTGCCAGCAGCTACCGGGACAGGGGCTGGATGAACACTGAAGCTTTCTTT.

The chain is built from TRBV11-2 and TRBJ2-1; D perhaps matches TRBD1 (6 bases). V lost 4 bases and J 1 base, leaving 11 bases between the germline ends. CDR3 length: 15 residues. Per germline, CDR1 SGHAT and CDR2 FQNNGV. CDR3 coding DNA: TGTGCCAGCAGCTCGACGAGGGGGTCCTACAATGAGCAGTTCTTC. It codes for CASSSTRGSYNEQFF.

V is TRBV28 and J is TRBJ1-2; D is unresolved. The CDR3 consists of 13 residues. The V and J ends lost 2 bases and 9 bases respectively, with 13 bases between them. Looked up from germline, CDR1 is MDHEN and CDR2 is SYDVKM. The CDR3: CASSLGQSVSYTF. Here the CDR3 DNA reads TGTGCCAGCAGTTTAGGTCAGTCAGTGAGCTACACCTTC.

V usage is TRBV5-6 and J usage is TRBJ1-6; D call uncertain. Germline V gene lookup returns CDR1 SGHDT and CDR2 YYEEEE. V lost 0 bases and J 8 bases, leaving 9 bases between the germline ends. This CDR3 contains 14 residues. The CDR3 coding sequence is TGTGCCAGCAGCTTGGAAAGGGATGATTCACCCCTCCACTTT. Its translation: CASSLERDDSPLHF.

The chain combines TRBV3-1 (or the pseudogene TRBV3-2) with TRBJ2-7; unclear D gene. The length of the CDR3 is 15 residues. Germline lookup yields CDR1 LGHDT and CDR2 YNNKEL (reference sequence). The V and J ends lost 4 bases and 2 bases respectively, with 15 bases between them. The CDR3 bases are TGTGCCAGCAGCCTAGCCGTTGGGGAAGCCTACGAGCAGTACTTC. Protein: CASSLAVGEAYEQYF.

The chain employs TRBV14 and TRBJ2-3, with D uncertain. The CDR3 has 14 residues. In germline, CDR1 is SGHDN, CDR2 FVKESK. V shed 4 bases and J shed 1 base, with 9 bases lying between them. The CDR3 loop reads CASSRGLRTDTQYF. The DNA for the CDR3 is TGTGCCAGCAGCCGAGGTCTCCGCACAGATACGCAGTATTTT. Full variable domain (missing parts from reference TRBV14 and TRBJ2-3): EAGVTQFPSHSVIEKGQTVTLRCDPISGHDNLYWYRRVMGKEIKFLLHFVKESKQDESGMPNNRFLAERTGGTYSTLKVQPAELEDSGVYFCASSRGLRTDTQYFGPGTRLTVL.

The chain carries TRBV7-8 and TRBJ1-1; D is ambiguous. Per the germline V gene, CDR1 is SGHVS and CDR2 is FQNEAQ. The length of the CDR3 is 15 residues. Trimming removed 1 base from V and 0 bases from J, with 9 bases in between. The CDR3 bases are TGTGCCAGCAGCTTAGGTACACCGATGAACACTGAAGCTTTCTTT. This sequence encodes CASSLGTPMNTEAFF.

The V gene is TRBV7-9, the J gene TRBJ2-1, with TRBD2 identical over 9 bases. V shed 3 bases, J shed 6 bases, and the junction held 3 bases outside the gene matches. Germline V gives CDR1 SEHNR, CDR2 FQNEAQ (reference sequence). The CDR3 covers 14 residues. CDR3 nucleotide sequence: TGTGCCAGCAGCTTTAGCGGGAGAGCCAATGAGCAGTTCTTC. This codes for CASSFSGRANEQFF.

The gene calls are TRBV3-1 (or the pseudogene TRBV3-2) and TRBJ1-5; no firm D call. CDR3 length equals 13 residues. V lost 2 bases and J lost 4, with 6 bases in between. Per the germline V gene, CDR1 is LGHDT and CDR2 is YNNKEL (reference sequence). The CDR3 reads CASSQYKNQPQHF. The CDR3 coding sequence is TGTGCCAGCAGCCAATACAAGAATCAGCCCCAGCATTTT.

This chain links TRBV28 with TRBJ1-2; D is uncertain. V gave up 4 bases and J gave up 4 bases, with 7 bases separating them. Germline CDR1 MDHEN, CDR2 SYDVKM. The CDR3 runs 12 residues. CDR3 in DNA: TGTGCCAGCAGTTCTAACAGCTATGGCTACACCTTC. Encoded protein: CASSSNSYGYTF.

V is TRBV19 and J is TRBJ1-3, with a possible D match to TRBD1 (5 bases). Trimming left V 6 bases short and J 2 bases short, with 11 bases between. This CDR3 region has 14 residues. Germline V gives CDR1 LNHDA, CDR2 SQIVND (reference sequence). CDR3 nucleotides: TGTGCCAGTAGGGGGACGGGGGCTGGAAACACCATATATTTT. This encodes CASRGTGAGNTIYF.

V gene TRBV18 combines with J gene TRBJ1-2; possibly TRBD1 for D (6 bases). This CDR3 has 19 residues. CDR1 and CDR2 from the germline V gene are KGHSH and LQKENI. Trimming left V 5 bases short and J 0 bases short, with 25 bases between. CDR3: CASSKPAGAQRKSNYGYTF. CDR3 nucleotides: TGTGCCAGCTCAAAGCCCGCAGGGGCGCAGAGGAAGTCTAACTATGGCTACACCTTC.

This chain links TRBV24-1 with TRBJ2-2; no clear D gene. The CDR3 has 15 amino acids. CDR1 is KGHDR and CDR2 is SFDVKD in the germline V gene. The V gene lost 2 bases and the J gene lost 2 bases, with 8 bases spanning the gap. Here the CDR3 reads CATSDWKKNTGELFF. The CDR3 DNA reads TGTGCCACCAGTGATTGGAAGAAAAACACCGGGGAGCTGTTTTTT.

The chain couples TRBV12-3 or TRBV12-4 to TRBJ1-1, with TRBD1 matching over 8 bases. This CDR3 contains 13 residues. The junction had 6 bases not matched to a gene; V was cut back by 4 bases and J by 8 bases. CDR3 loop: CASSYGQGREAFF. The CDR3 coding sequence is TGTGCCAGCAGTTACGGACAGGGAAGGGAAGCTTTCTTT.

The rearrangement links TRBV29-1 to TRBJ2-3; 8 positions match TRBD1. This CDR3 is built from 19 residues. V gave up 0 bases and J gave up 2 bases; unmatched junction bases: 16. Germline-derived CDR1 and CDR2 are SQVTM and ANQGSEA. The CDR3 sequence is CSVEDISFPRDRITDTQYF. The CDR3 DNA is TGCAGCGTTGAAGATATATCCTTCCCCCGGGACAGGATCACAGATACGCAGTATTTT.

J is TRBJ2-1 and V is TRBV7-3; D assignment may be TRBD1 or TRBD2 (6 bases each). Trimming removed 3 bases from V and 5 bases from J, with 11 bases in between. The CDR3 totals 14 residues. Germline-derived CDR1 and CDR2 are SGHTA and FQGTGA. The CDR3 DNA follows: TGTGCCAGCAGCTTCAAAGGGGGGCACAATGAGCAGTTCTTC. It translates to CASSFKGGHNEQFF.

The genes are TRBV19 and TRBJ1-5, with TRBD1 matching over 12 bases. This CDR3 contains 15 residues. Losses at the gene ends were 5 bases for V and 6 bases for J; bases not matched to a gene: 5. The germline V gene encodes CDR1 LNHDA and CDR2 SQIVND (reference sequence). This CDR3 reads CASSSGTGGSQPQHF. For the CDR3, the DNA is TGTGCCAGTAGTTCCGGGACAGGGGGCTCTCAGCCCCAGCATTTT.

The rearrangement joins TRBV5-1 to TRBJ2-7, with a tentative D call TRBD2 (6 bases). The length of the CDR3 is 19 residues. V dropped 1 base and J dropped 2 bases, with 25 bases sitting between them. The germline CDR1 and CDR2 sequences are SGHRS and YFSETQ. The CDR3 bases are TGCGCCAGCAGCTTGTCCCTTGGTCTAGCGACCTTAAATCCCTACGAGCAGTACTTC. Protein product: CASSLSLGLATLNPYEQYF. The full variable domain, its missing parts supplied by reference TRBV5-1 and TRBJ2-7, is KAGVTQTPRYLIKTRGQQVTLSCSPISGHRSVSWYQQTPGQGLQFLFEYFSETQRNKGNFPGRFSGRQFSNSRSEMNVSTLELGDSALYLCASSLSLGLATLNPYEQYFGPGTRLTVT.

The rearrangement links TRBV24-1 to TRBJ1-1; 10 bases map to TRBD1. Germline loops: CDR1 KGHDR, CDR2 SFDVKD. Trimming took 7 bases from V and 5 from J; bases not matched to a gene: 15. This CDR3 is 17 amino acids long. CDR3 sequence (DNA): TGTGCCACCAGGTCGACCGGGACAGGGGTGGTTGGAACTGAAGCTTTCTTT. This sequence encodes CATRSTGTGVVGTEAFF.

DNA of the CDR3: TGTGCCACCAGTGAACCGACATCAGATACGCAGTATTTT. The encoded protein is CATSEPTSDTQYF. The V and J genes are TRBV24-1 and TRBJ2-3; no reliable D call. Germline V CDR1 and CDR2: KGHDR, SFDVKD. This CDR3 is 13 amino acids long. Trimming cost V 4 bases and J 4 bases, with 8 bases left between them.

Here the CDR3 DNA reads TGCGCCAGCAGCCCCGGACTAGCAGGCAAAGAGACCCAGTACTTC. Translated, it gives CASSPGLAGKETQYF. The chain is built from TRBV5-1 and TRBJ2-5; TRBD2 matches at 8 bases. The germline gives CDR1 SGHRS, CDR2 YFSETQ. J gave up 3 bases and V 4 bases, and 8 bases lay outside the gene matches. The CDR3 is 15 residues long. The whole variable domain, remainder taken from reference TRBV5-1 and TRBJ2-5, is KAGVTQTPRYLIKTRGQQVTLSCSPISGHRSVSWYQQTPGQGLQFLFEYFSETQRNKGNFPGRFSGRQFSNSRSEMNVSTLELGDSALYLCASSPGLAGKETQYFGPGTRLLVL.

As for this clone: The sample carries other DNA sequences with the same CDR3. The rearrangement joins TRBV29-1 to TRBJ1-2; D uncertain. There are 10 residues in the CDR3. V lost 7 bases, J lost 4 bases, and 7 bases lay in between. Germline V gene sequence: CDR1 SQVTM, CDR2 ANQGSEA. The CDR3 sequence: CSALSYGYTF. DNA of the CDR3: TGCAGCGCCCTCAGCTATGGCTACACCTTC.

This chain links TRBV6-4 with TRBJ2-7, with 9 positions matching TRBD2. In germline, CDR1 is MRHNA, CDR2 SNTAGT. This CDR3 comprises 14 residues. The V segment lost 7 bases and the J segment 6 bases; nucleotides outside the gene matches: 10. The CDR3 DNA is TGTGCCAGCATGGGCGGGAGGGCCACATCCGAGCAGTACTTC. It specifies CASMGGRATSEQYF.

About this clone: Additional DNA sequences in this sample encode the identical CDR3. The CDR3 DNA reads as TGTGCCAGCAGAGGGTCTTCCTACAATGAGCAGTTCTTC. This translates into CASRGSSYNEQFF. V gene TRBV28 combines with J gene TRBJ2-1; D gene unclear. Trimming removed 6 bases at V and 1 base at J, with 7 bases between. This CDR3 has 13 residues. Germline V gene data show CDR1 as MDHEN and CDR2 as SYDVKM.